This T cell receptor (beta chain) was sequenced in a study of shared clonotypes between healthy human individuals. The naive CD8 subset, CD45RO-negative cells positively selected for CCR7, excluded terminally differentiated effector memory CD45RA+ cells. With 0 bases removed from V and 5 bases from J, the gap between germline ends came to 8 bases. CDR1 is SGHDN and CDR2 is FVKESK in the germline V gene. The CDR3 extends over 13 amino acids. Study-level findings and limits: Larger estimated richness was generally seen in naive subsets than in memory subsets. In a handful of donors, around 4.8% of naive CD4 clonotypes appeared in common.

Comments on this clone: Its antigen is as yet unknown.

The assay was immunoSEQ multiplex PCR, and TCRdb's table has in-frame clones only and misses some. This repertoire shows roughly 2.1 million clones, 85% to 95% found once; its top ten account for 1.5% to 2%. This receptor was obtained from a man younger than 35 in good health. Some clones in this sample may be carry-over from other donors' samples. The V and J genes are TRBV14 and TRBJ2-7; D ambiguous. Sequencing was carried out using naive CD8+ T cells from PBMCs. The CDR3 bases are TGTGCCAGCAGCCAAGATAGAAGGGACGAGCAGTACTTC. This codes for CASSQDRRDEQYF.